This T cell receptor (beta chain) was recovered during a study of blood T cell repertoires in COVID-19. In the study overall: Acute and convalescent COVID-19 samples came from the United States, Italy and Spain. T cells, B-cell-depleted T cells, or PBMCs provided the cDNA or gDNA that served as material.

Patients of the Seattle cohort, enrolled during active infection, were followed longitudinally. Study processing details: From reference gene primer amplification, estimates of nucleated cell counts were derived. Sequencing used immunoSEQ multiplex PCR; TCRdb keeps in-frame clones, though not all of them. V, J and clone size are those of that table, while D and trimming were read from the DNA. The sample has 150,000 to 200,000 clones, about 85% seen once. The CDR3 length is 13 residues. Germline values: CDR1 SNHLY, CDR2 FYNNEI. The V and J ends lost 5 bases and 8 bases, in that order; junction bases with no gene match: 5.

Sequencing input: peripheral blood. This clonotype originated in a woman aged 70-85 years with COVID-19, enrolled during active disease. The rearrangement joins TRBV2 to TRBJ1-4; 7 bases match TRBD1. The DNA for the CDR3 is TGTGCCAGCAGTCGTGACAGGGACGAAAAACTGTTTTTT. It encodes CASSRDRDEKLFF.